What follows describes a single TCR beta chain. These data come from a study of T cell changes during pregnancy in multiple sclerosis. Clones were sequenced by immunoSEQ multiplex PCR, and TCRdb holds only the in-frame ones, with some missing. Of nearly 110,000 clones in the sample, 85% to 95% are singletons; the top ten hold around 1.5%. This CDR3 is 14 amino acids long. V trimming: 4 bases; J trimming: 6 bases; junction bases outside the gene matches: 6. Per germline, CDR1 LNHDA and CDR2 SQIVND (reference sequence). This receptor was identified in a female donor with multiple sclerosis, enrolled in a pregnancy study. The gene calls are TRBV19 and TRBJ1-5; TRBD1 aligns across 7 bases. Material: peripheral blood, obtained after pregnancy. CDR3 nucleotide sequence: TGTGCCAGTAGTAGAGGACAGGCCATTCAGCCCCAGCATTTT. This codes for CASSRGQAIQPQHF.